This is a list of T cell receptor beta chains from one sample in a study of response to subunit inactivated influenza vaccine. TCRdb recomputed calls from the RT-PCR reads with MiXCR, one row per CDR3 protein. The repertoire includes 800,000 or so distinct CDR3 sequences, 20% to 25% of them detected once, and more than 8.5% sits in the top ten. This specimen consisted of PBMCs from blood, obtained roughly 5 days after vaccination. The receptors here all came from a man aged 45-65 years who received an inactivated influenza vaccine. CDR3s include the opening cysteine and the closing phenylalanine or tryptophan. Each record gives: V gene, J gene, clone size, D gene, CDR3 protein, CDR3 DNA. D genes are given only for firm matches. Where a row states a size, it is once, few, many or the class of an expanded clone; other rows omit it.

TRBV3-1,TRBJ1-2,NA,TRBD1,CASSQFGQGPYGYTF,TGTGCCAGCAGCCAATTCGGACAGGGGCCTTATGGCTACACCTTC
TRBV12-3/TRBV12-4,TRBJ2-1,NA,TRBD2,CASSLEGLADNEQFF,TGTGCCAGCAGTTTAGAGGGACTAGCGGACAATGAGCAGTTCTTC
TRBV12-3/TRBV12-4,TRBJ1-1,many,NA,CASSFQKNTEAFF,TGTGCCAGCAGTTTTCAGAAGAACACTGAAGCTTTCTTT
TRBV21-1,TRBJ2-5,NA,NA,CASSKGGASGSLQETQYF,TGTGCCAGCAGCAAAGGCGGGGCTAGCGGGTCTTTACAAGAGACCCAGTACTTC
TRBV5-1,TRBJ2-5,many,TRBD2,CASSPSGGQETQYF,TGTGCCAGCAGTCCTAGCGGGGGACAAGAGACCCAGTACTTC
TRBV4-1,TRBJ2-7,few,TRBD2,CASSQAQAGYEQYF,TGCGCCAGCAGCCAAGCCCAAGCGGGGTACGAGCAGTACTTC
TRBV30,TRBJ2-7,few,NA,CAWSVTGFVRYF,TGTGCCTGGAGCGTTACAGGGTTTGTTCGGTACTTC
TRBV20-1,TRBJ1-4,NA,TRBD1,CSAKNAGTGNEKLFF,TGCAGTGCTAAAAACGCCGGGACAGGAAATGAAAAACTGTTTTTT
TRBV6-2/TRBV6-3,TRBJ1-1,NA,TRBD1,CASSEGQGQRTEAFF,TGTGCCAGCAGTGAGGGACAGGGACAACGCACTGAAGCTTTCTTT
TRBV2,TRBJ2-1,NA,TRBD2,CASSVASGVYNEQFF,TGTGCCAGCAGTGTTGCGAGCGGGGTTTACAATGAGCAGTTCTTC
TRBV6-5,TRBJ2-5,few,NA,CASSRGYETQYF,TGTGCCAGCAGTAGAGGTTACGAGACCCAGTACTTC
TRBV29-1,TRBJ2-7,many,NA,CSVDVTVYEQYF,TGCAGCGTTGATGTGACAGTCTACGAGCAGTACTTC
TRBV24-1,TRBJ2-3,many,NA,CATSDLDGADTDTQYF,TGTGCCACCAGTGATTTAGACGGGGCCGACACAGATACGCAGTATTTT
TRBV5-1,TRBJ2-7,many,NA,CASSLLQGGHEQYF,TGCGCCAGCAGCTTGCTACAGGGAGGACACGAGCAGTACTTC
TRBV20-1,TRBJ2-1,NA,TRBD2,CSAWPGLAVSSSYNEQFF,TGCAGTGCTTGGCCGGGACTAGCGGTTTCGAGCTCCTACAATGAGCAGTTCTTC
TRBV4-3,TRBJ1-6,few,NA,CASSQIAGYNSPLHF,TGCGCCAGCAGCCAAATTGCAGGGTATAATTCACCCCTCCACTTT
TRBV7-2,TRBJ2-2,many,NA,CASSLGWLVNTGELFF,TGTGCCAGCAGCTTAGGGTGGCTAGTTAACACCGGGGAGCTGTTTTTT
TRBV12-3/TRBV12-4,TRBJ1-5,many,TRBD1,CASSRDRVSPQHF,TGTGCCAGCAGCCGGGACAGGGTTAGTCCCCAGCATTTT
TRBV11-2,TRBJ2-1,NA,TRBD2,CASRRSGRAAYNEQFF,TGTGCCAGCAGACGTAGCGGGAGGGCCGCCTACAATGAGCAGTTCTTC
TRBV24-1,TRBJ1-5,NA,NA,CATRNTGPHQPQHF,TGTGCCACCAGGAATACAGGGCCCCATCAGCCCCAGCATTTT
TRBV7-9,TRBJ1-5,few,NA,CASSYGPGPQHF,TGTGCCAGCAGCTACGGGCCTGGGCCCCAGCATTTT
TRBV12-3/TRBV12-4,TRBJ1-2,few,NA,CASSLGRQAYGYTF,TGTGCCAGCAGTTTAGGAAGACAGGCTTATGGCTACACCTTC
TRBV20-1,TRBJ2-5,NA,TRBD1,CSARAKGAGKGETQYF,TGCAGTGCTAGAGCTAAGGGGGCTGGTAAAGGGGAGACCCAGTACTTC
TRBV11-1,TRBJ2-2,NA,TRBD2,CAIVLDAGGQRTTGELFF,TGTGCCATCGTCCTTGATGCGGGGGGCCAAAGAACCACCGGGGAGCTGTTTTTT
TRBV4-2,TRBJ2-7,few,TRBD2,CASSQSWLAGGITYEQYF,TGTGCCAGCAGCCAAAGTTGGCTAGCGGGAGGCATCACCTACGAGCAGTACTTC
TRBV7-8,TRBJ2-7,few,TRBD1,CASSLGTKGQGIYEQYF,TGTGCCAGCAGCTTAGGAACAAAGGGACAGGGGATTTACGAGCAGTACTTC
TRBV7-9,TRBJ2-2,NA,NA,CASSLKRQNTGELFF,TGTGCCAGCAGCTTAAAACGGCAAAACACCGGGGAGCTGTTTTTT
TRBV24-1,TRBJ2-6,few,NA,CATSDRPGANVLTF,TGTGCCACCAGTGACCGTCCTGGGGCCAACGTCCTGACTTTC
TRBV5-1,TRBJ2-5,few,TRBD1,CASSIRQGAEETQYF,TGCGCCAGCAGCATTAGACAGGGGGCCGAAGAGACCCAGTACTTC
TRBV20-1,TRBJ2-2,few,NA,CSARESFTGELFF,TGCAGTGCTAGGGAGAGTTTCACCGGGGAGCTGTTTTTT
TRBV20-1,TRBJ2-1,few,TRBD2,CSARVASGRGYYNEQFF,TGCAGTGCTAGAGTGGCTAGCGGGAGAGGGTACTACAATGAGCAGTTCTTC
TRBV20-1,TRBJ2-1,NA,TRBD2,CSSAAGTTTNEQFF,TGCAGTTCGGCAGCCGGGACTACTACCAATGAGCAGTTCTTC